The T cell receptor (beta chain) under discussion was sequenced for a study of T cells in narcolepsy. Study-wide results and caveats: In some patient and control memory CD4+ samples, autoreactive clones were absent.

The data were produced by immunoSEQ multiplex PCR, yet TCRdb's version contains in-frame clones alone and is incomplete. Here the sample spans around 39,000 clones, around 85% being singletons. Comment on this clone: The antigen remains undetermined.

Germline lookup yields CDR1 SGHTA and CDR2 FQGNSA. This CDR3 spans 15 amino acids. The ends were cut back, 1 base at V and 1 base at J, with 10 bases in the middle. The source is a human donor with narcolepsy. Sequencing was done on a sample of CD45RA- memory CD4+ T cells from PBMCs. This sequence joins TRBV7-2 and TRBJ1-2; a weak D match, TRBD1 (5 bases). The CDR3 loop reads CASSLDRGFNYGYTF. The CDR3, as DNA: TGTGCCAGCAGCTTAGACCGGGGCTTTAACTATGGCTACACCTTC.